This T cell receptor beta chain is drawn from a study of identical twins. With no exceptions, donors were healthy Caucasians. Whole-study findings and limits: Sequences that were out-of-frame, alpha and twin-shared displayed an excess of low generation probability. Monozygotic twin pairs showed more out-of-frame TCR alpha sharing than models estimated. Fewer insertions were carried by abundant cord blood beta clonotypes, but none was seen in memory repertoires.

Each CDR3 protein is one row after TCRdb ran MiXCR on the 5' RACE reads. The sample gives 1.5 million to 2 million distinct CDR3 sequences, around a third of which show up once; 0.25% to 0.3% is in the top ten. Trimming cost V 4 bases and J 8 bases, with 15 bases left between them. Looked up from germline, CDR1 is SGHDN and CDR2 is FVKESK. This CDR3 is 14 amino acids long. Concerning this clonotype itself: What it recognizes is unknown.

Material for sequencing was cord blood. The origin of this receptor is a newborn girl in good health. This chain joins TRBV14 and TRBJ2-1; D tentatively reads TRBD1 or TRBD2 (6 bases each). The CDR3 bases are TGTGCCAGCAGCCCCCCCCGGGGGCGGTATGAGCAGTTCTTC. The encoded protein is CASSPPRGRYEQFF.